These 27 T cell receptor beta chains originate from one sample sequenced in a study of shared clonotypes between healthy human individuals. CD45RO-negative, CCR7-positively selected cells formed the naive CD8 fraction, excluding terminally differentiated effector memory CD45RA+ cells. The assay was immunoSEQ multiplex PCR, and TCRdb's table has in-frame clones only and misses some. The sample contains fewer than 800,000 clones, around 90% of which appear only once. The sequencing input was naive CD8+ T cells sorted from blood. These receptors originate from a young man in good health.

The rearrangement uses TRBV12-5 and TRBJ2-7; the match to TRBD1 covers 11 bases. The V segment lost 0 bases and the J segment 6 bases; nucleotides outside the gene matches: 7. The CDR3 runs 16 residues. Germline V gene sequence: CDR1 LGHNT, CDR2 FRNRAP. CDR3 DNA: TGTGCTAGTGGTTTGGTACGGACAGGGGGCTTCGGCGAGCAGTACTTC. Amino acids: CASGLVRTGGFGEQYF. The full variable domain, in which reference TRBV12-5 and TRBJ2-7 provide the parts outside the CDR3, is DARVTQTPRHKVTEMGQEVTMRCQPILGHNTVFWYRQTMMQGLELLAYFRNRAPLDDSGMPKDRFSAEMPDATLATLKIQPSEPRDSAVYFCASGLVRTGGFGEQYFGPGTRLTVT.

The chain links TRBV4-1 to TRBJ2-3; 7 bases align to TRBD1. This CDR3 contains 16 residues. Germline V gene data show CDR1 as MGHRA and CDR2 as YSYEKL. Unmatched junction bases numbered 14, after V lost 7 bases and J lost 4 bases. CDR3 loop: CASNPTQDRWPDTQYF. The CDR3 DNA follows: TGCGCCAGCAACCCCACCCAGGACAGGTGGCCAGATACGCAGTATTTT.

This chain joins TRBV9 and TRBJ1-5; D unresolved. V dropped 0 bases and J dropped 3 bases, with 7 bases sitting between them. Germline CDR1 and CDR2: SGDLS and YYNGEE. This CDR3 is built from 14 residues. The CDR3 reads CASSVGQFNQPQHF. DNA of the CDR3: TGTGCCAGCAGCGTAGGTCAGTTCAATCAGCCCCAGCATTTT. Full variable domain (remainder filled in from reference TRBV9 and TRBJ1-5): DSGVTQTPKHLITATGQRVTLRCSPRSGDLSVYWYQQSLDQGLQFLIQYYNGEERAKGNILERFSAQQFPDLHSELNLSSLELGDSALYFCASSVGQFNQPQHFGDGTRLSIL.

V and J are TRBV27 and TRBJ2-1; D may be TRBD1 (7 bases). Germline V lookup: CDR1 MNHEY, CDR2 SMNVEV (reference sequence). CDR3 size: 14 residues. Trimming shortened V by 8 bases and J by 4 bases, and 15 bases separated the two germline ends. In DNA, the CDR3 is TGTGCCAGCTGGAGGGGGCAGGCGTACAATGAGCAGTTCTTC. Translating it yields CASWRGQAYNEQFF.

The CDR3 reads CASSPRLAGGPTGELFF. The DNA for the CDR3 is TGTGCCAGCAGCCCAAGACTAGCGGGAGGACCAACCGGGGAGCTGTTTTTT. The chain has TRBV7-9 and TRBJ2-2; 13 bases fit TRBD2. The germline V gene has CDR1 SEHNR and CDR2 FQNEAQ (reference sequence). Losses at the gene ends were 5 bases for V and 5 bases for J; bases not matched to a gene: 8. The CDR3 has 17 amino acids.

The chain recombines TRBV4-2 with TRBJ2-7; TRBD1 might be the D (5 bases). V lost 0 bases and J lost 3, with 12 bases in between. CDR1 and CDR2 from the germline V gene are LGHNA and YNFKEQ. The CDR3 length is 15 residues. In DNA form, the CDR3 reads TGTGCCAGCAGCCAAGATCAACAGGTAATCTACGAGCAGTACTTC. Protein product: CASSQDQQVIYEQYF.

This clone showed up just once. This chain connects TRBV6-5 to TRBJ2-7; 7 bases agree with TRBD2. Germline loops: CDR1 MNHEY, CDR2 SVGAGI. CDR3 length: 14 residues. Trimming at V came to 3 bases and at J to 7 bases, leaving 9 bases not matched to a gene. CDR3 bases: TGTGCCAGCAGTTATGGCCTAGCGGATGGGGAGCAGTACTTC. Its protein is CASSYGLADGEQYF.

The CDR3 reads CASTGTVTYEQYF. The CDR3, as DNA: TGTGCCAGCACTGGGACGGTGACCTACGAGCAGTACTTC. This chain uses TRBV2 with TRBJ2-7; D assignment may be TRBD1 or TRBD2 (5 bases each). This CDR3 comprises 13 residues. The germline gives CDR1 SNHLY, CDR2 FYNNEI. V was shortened by 7 bases and J by 2 bases, with 12 bases between the two germline ends. The whole variable domain, remainder taken from reference TRBV2 and TRBJ2-7, is EPEVTQTPSHQVTQMGQEVILRCVPISNHLYFYWYRQILGQKVEFLVSFYNNEISEKSEIFDDQFSVERPDGSNFTLKIRSTKLEDSAMYFCASTGTVTYEQYFGPGTRLTVT.

The chain uses TRBV7-9 and TRBJ2-7; D gene ambiguous. The CDR3 loop spans 14 amino acids. Between the trimmed V and J ends, which lost 2 bases and 3 bases, there was a span of 11 bases. Germline V gene lookup returns CDR1 SEHNR and CDR2 FQNEAQ (reference sequence). This CDR3 is CASSLSGEIYEQYF. In nucleotides, the CDR3 is TGTGCCAGCAGCTTATCGGGCGAGATCTACGAGCAGTACTTC. The whole variable domain, remainder taken from reference TRBV7-9 and TRBJ2-7, is DTGVSQNPRHKITKRGQNVTFRCDPISEHNRLYWYRQTLGQGPEFLTYFQNEAQLEKSRLLSDRFSAERPKGSFSTLEIQRTEQGDSAMYLCASSLSGEIYEQYFGPGTRLTVT.

This chain uses TRBV10-1 with TRBJ2-3; D is possibly TRBD1 (6 bases). CDR1 and CDR2 from the germline V gene are WNHNN and SYGVQD (reference sequence). This CDR3 spans 22 amino acids. V lost 6 bases, J lost 6 bases, and 40 bases lay in between. Here the CDR3 DNA reads TGCGCCAGCAGGATCTCTTGGGTTTTTTTCGGGACAAAAAGTCCTTGGTCCGATACGCAGTATTTT. Translation: CASRISWVFFGTKSPWSDTQYF.

J is TRBJ2-1 and V is TRBV6-5; TRBD1 matches at 8 bases. J was trimmed by 5 bases and V by 7 bases; bases with no gene match: 10. This CDR3 comprises 15 residues. In germline, CDR1 is MNHEY, CDR2 SVGAGI. The CDR3 nucleotides read TGTGCCAGCACGAACCGGGACAGGACCCACAATGAGCAGTTCTTC. Protein: CASTNRDRTHNEQFF.

The chain has TRBV7-7 and TRBJ2-1; either TRBD1 or TRBD2 may fit D (5 bases each). The CDR3 is made up of 14 amino acids. Per the germline V gene, CDR1 is SSHAT and CDR2 is FNYEAQ (reference sequence). V dropped 4 bases and J dropped 5 bases, with 12 bases sitting between them. The CDR3 sequence: CASSSLEGNNEQFF. The CDR3 DNA is TGTGCCAGCAGCTCACTAGAGGGGAACAATGAGCAGTTCTTC.

This clone occurred a few times. The gene calls are TRBV27 and TRBJ2-2; 7 nucleotides agree with TRBD1. Trimming cost V 4 bases and J 0 bases; bases outside gene matches: 2. Germline CDR1 reads MNHEY; CDR2 reads SMNVEV (reference sequence). This CDR3 has 15 residues. The CDR3 region is CASSSGGTNTGELFF. CDR3 DNA sequence: TGTGCCAGCAGTTCAGGGGGAACGAACACCGGGGAGCTGTTTTTT.

This sequence joins TRBV6-5 and TRBJ2-7; no clear D. Looked up from germline, CDR1 is MNHEY and CDR2 is SVGAGI. The CDR3 runs 13 residues. The ends were cut back, 0 bases at V and 5 bases at J, with 8 bases in the middle. For the CDR3, the DNA is TGTGCCAGCAGTTACTCCGATCGAGACGAGCAGTACTTC. Translating gives CASSYSDRDEQYF.

V gene TRBV4-1 combines with J gene TRBJ2-1; 10 bases are a match to TRBD1. This CDR3 is 15 amino acids long. Germline V gene lookup returns CDR1 MGHRA and CDR2 YSYEKL. J was trimmed by 8 bases and V by 4 bases; bases with no gene match: 8. The CDR3 loop reads CASSLRQGAADEQFF. The CDR3 DNA reads TGCGCCAGCAGCCTCCGACAGGGGGCCGCAGATGAGCAGTTCTTC.

The rearrangement joins TRBV5-6 to TRBJ2-7; D is undetermined. Trimming cost V 2 bases and J 2 bases, with 8 bases left between them. This CDR3 region has 13 residues. Germline loops: CDR1 SGHDT, CDR2 YYEEEE. The CDR3 is CASSFAQTYEQYF. CDR3 bases: TGTGCCAGCAGCTTCGCACAGACCTACGAGCAGTACTTC.

The DNA of the CDR3 is TGTGCCAGCAGCGCACAAGACAATGAGCAGTTCTTC. This encodes CASSAQDNEQFF. The chain couples TRBV5-6 to TRBJ2-1; D is ambiguous. The CDR3 spans 12 residues. Germline V CDR1 and CDR2: SGHDT, YYEEEE. The V end lost 4 bases, the J end lost 5 bases, and 7 bases lay between the germline ends.

This clone was detected only once. The rearrangement uses TRBV5-8 and TRBJ1-2, with 9 bases fitting TRBD1. Per germline, CDR1 SGHTS and CDR2 YDEGEE. The CDR3 has 14 residues. The V segment lost 5 bases and the J segment 3 bases; nucleotides outside the gene matches: 5. CDR3 bases: TGTGCCAGCAGTTTCACAGGGGGCGACTATGGCTACACCTTC. Translating gives CASSFTGGDYGYTF.

The chain employs TRBV27 and TRBJ2-3; D remains ambiguous. Germline values: CDR1 MNHEY, CDR2 SMNVEV (reference sequence). The CDR3 covers 15 residues. The V end lost 6 bases, the J end lost 2 bases, and 15 bases lay between the germline ends. This CDR3 is CASSPPRSYTDTQYF. The CDR3 coding sequence is TGTGCCAGCAGCCCCCCGAGGTCATACACAGATACGCAGTATTTT.

The chain uses TRBV27 and TRBJ2-3; D is unclear. V lost 2 bases to trimming and J lost 4 bases, with 16 bases between them. The CDR3 runs to 16 residues. The germline gives CDR1 MNHEY, CDR2 SMNVEV (reference sequence). The DNA of the CDR3 is TGTGCCAGCAGTTTAACCCGAATTCCAAAGGCAGATACGCAGTATTTT. Protein sequence: CASSLTRIPKADTQYF.

The chain couples TRBV5-1 to TRBJ2-3; 8 positions agree with TRBD2. CDR3 length: 16 amino acids. From germline, CDR1 is SGHRS and CDR2 YFSETQ. V lost 0 bases, J lost 0 bases, and 3 bases stayed unmatched. This CDR3 is CASSLAPSGSTDTQYF. The CDR3 DNA reads as TGCGCCAGCAGCTTGGCTCCTAGCGGGAGCACAGATACGCAGTATTTT. The whole variable domain, filled in from reference TRBV5-1 and TRBJ2-3, reads KAGVTQTPRYLIKTRGQQVTLSCSPISGHRSVSWYQQTPGQGLQFLFEYFSETQRNKGNFPGRFSGRQFSNSRSEMNVSTLELGDSALYLCASSLAPSGSTDTQYFGPGTRLTVL.

This rearrangement joins TRBV7-3 to TRBJ2-1, with TRBD2 matching 8 bases. Germline CDR1 is SGHTA and CDR2 is FQGTGA. The CDR3 covers 14 residues. The ends lost 3 bases at V and 9 bases at J; junction bases unmatched: 7. The CDR3 loop is CASSFSGEVGEQFF. The CDR3 DNA follows: TGTGCCAGCAGCTTTAGCGGGGAGGTTGGTGAGCAGTTCTTC.

Comment on this clone: Other DNA sequences in this specimen translate into the identical CDR3. This sequence joins TRBV19 and TRBJ1-1; D is unresolved. Germline-derived CDR1 and CDR2 are LNHDA and SQIVND (reference sequence). Trimming removed 1 base from V and 4 bases from J, with 4 bases in between. The CDR3 totals 12 residues. The CDR3 here is CASSIAGTEAFF. CDR3 bases: TGTGCCAGTAGTATAGCAGGCACTGAAGCTTTCTTT.

The chain links TRBV5-4 to TRBJ2-1, with D perhaps assigned TRBD1 or TRBD2 (5 bases each). This CDR3 region has 15 residues. V lost 3 bases and J 6 bases, leaving 16 bases between the germline ends. The V gene's germline CDR1 is SGHNT and CDR2 YYREEE (reference sequence). The DNA for the CDR3 is TGTGCCAGCAGCTCCGGGACCCCCACAGGCAATGAGCAGTTCTTC. Its translation is CASSSGTPTGNEQFF.

The chain couples TRBV7-2 to TRBJ2-7; TRBD2 matches at 13 bases. J lost 2 bases, V lost 6 bases, and 4 bases had no gene match. The CDR3 is made up of 15 amino acids. Germline V CDR1 and CDR2: SGHTA, FQGNSA. This CDR3 is CASSMGLAGTYEQYF. In nucleotides, the CDR3 is TGTGCCAGCAGTATGGGACTAGCGGGAACCTACGAGCAGTACTTC. The full variable domain, its missing parts supplied by reference TRBV7-2 and TRBJ2-7, is GAGVSQSPSNKVTEKGKDVELRCDPISGHTALYWYRQSLGQGLEFLIYFQGNSAPDKSGLPSDRFSAERTGGSVSTLTIQRTQQEDSAVYLCASSMGLAGTYEQYFGPGTRLTVT.

The rearrangement links TRBV30 to TRBJ2-1; TRBD2 matches 8 bases. Germline V gene sequence: CDR1 GTSNPN, CDR2 SVGIG (reference sequence). This CDR3 spans 13 amino acids. The V and J ends lost 0 bases and 15 bases, in that order; junction bases with no gene match: 10. The CDR3 nucleotides read TGTGCCTGGAGTGTAGACGCGGGACTAGGGATGTTCTTC. Protein: CAWSVDAGLGMFF.

The chain is built from TRBV14 and TRBJ1-2, with 8 bases lining up with TRBD1. Trimming at V came to 2 bases and at J to 0 bases, leaving 11 bases not matched to a gene. The germline V gene encodes CDR1 SGHDN and CDR2 FVKESK. There are 18 residues in the CDR3. The CDR3 spells CASSQILWDRTTNYGYTF. The CDR3 DNA sequence: TGTGCCAGCAGCCAAATCTTATGGGACAGGACGACTAACTATGGCTACACCTTC. The entire variable domain, with the rest obtained from reference TRBV14 and TRBJ1-2, is as follows: EAGVTQFPSHSVIEKGQTVTLRCDPISGHDNLYWYRRVMGKEIKFLLHFVKESKQDESGMPNNRFLAERTGGTYSTLKVQPAELEDSGVYFCASSQILWDRTTNYGYTFGSGTRLTVV.